The rows below give T cell receptor beta chains drawn from one sample of a study of shared clonotypes between healthy human individuals. Method: immunoSEQ multiplex PCR; TCRdb's copy keeps in-frame clones and lacks some. The sample lists some 1.1 million clones; approximately 80% were seen once. What was sequenced was memory CD4+ T cells from PBMCs. These receptors all stem from a man between 18 and 29 years old in good health. Some clones in this sample may be carry-over from other donors' samples. Both conserved end residues are trimmed from each CDR3.

j_call v_call cdr3_length cdr3_aa
TRBJ1-1 TRBV2 13 ASSAGTGYSTEAF
TRBJ1-1 TRBV20-1 9 SARRPTEAF
TRBJ1-2 TRBV6-5 13 ASRTGGPANYGYT
TRBJ2-7 TRBV11-2 13 ASSLDQRESYEQY
TRBJ1-4 TRBV18 13 ASSSDRVGNEKLF
TRBJ2-7 TRBV4-1 12 ASSQDELVGEQY
TRBJ1-2 TRBV2 12 ASSESGAIYGYT
TRBJ2-1 TRBV19 12 ASSISFSYNEQF
TRBJ2-7 TRBV6-1 14 ASSDGLRGQGYEQY
TRBJ2-2 TRBV2 10 ASSEAGVGLF
TRBJ1-5 TRBV19 11 AGTVGTNQPQH
TRBJ2-2 TRBV7-3 12 ASSRDYPPGELF
TRBJ2-3 TRBV19 11 AREERSTDTQY
TRBJ1-5 TRBV7-2 11 ASSQSLGQPQH
TRBJ1-1 TRBV2 11 ASSPETNTEAF
TRBJ1-1 TRBV30 9 AWSPYRRAF
TRBJ2-5 TRBV29-1 11 SVSYRNGETQY
TRBJ2-2 TRBV9 12 ASSVMGNIGELF
TRBJ2-7 TRBV14 12 ASSQIVGRGEQY
TRBJ2-1 TRBV9 11 ASSVDAGDEQF
TRBJ2-7 TRBV27 14 ATTMSRAYIPYEQY
TRBJ1-4 TRBV7-2 14 ASSLSWGVVGEKLF
TRBJ2-2 TRBV29-1 12 SVGQGWGAGELF
TRBJ2-7 TRBV7-8 13 ASSLVRFRDNEQY
TRBJ2-7 TRBV29-1 12 SARPGLGSYEQY
TRBJ2-5 TRBV2 11 ASSGDYQETQY
TRBJ1-2 TRBV19 13 ASSILGGPRYGYT
TRBJ1-5 TRBV18 12 ASSATGGNQPQH
TRBJ2-7 TRBV5-4 13 ASSLGRTGAYEQY
TRBJ2-5 TRBV7-2 11 ASSASAAETQY
TRBJ1-5 TRBV7-2 11 ASSTRGNQPQH
TRBJ2-1 TRBV29-1 13 SVGYRGQETNEQF
TRBJ2-2 TRBV5-1 14 ASSLAQDADTGELF
TRBJ2-3 TRBV29-1 13 SVSGTSGKTDTQY
TRBJ2-7 TRBV6-6 9 ASSRRDEQY
TRBJ2-7 TRBV4-2 13 ASSQDTSDSYEQY
TRBJ2-7 TRBV11-2 14 ASSLGPTGFQHEQY
TRBJ2-1 TRBV28 14 ASSPRTGHGWREQF
TRBJ2-6 TRBV28 16 ASSRRLDGRSGANVLT
TRBJ1-1 TRBV7-3 12 ASSLGTENTEAF
TRBJ1-4 TRBV9 13 ASSVATGGGEKLF
TRBJ1-3 TRBV6-5 13 ASSRDSHSGNTIY
TRBJ1-2 TRBV28 10 ASLARGGGYT
TRBJ1-2 TRBV5-4 12 ASSLGDSEDGYT
TRBJ2-1 TRBV7-9 10 ASSLDDDEQF
TRBJ1-5 TRBV6-1 12 ASSDLGSDQPQH
TRBJ1-2 TRBV5-4 14 ASSPGQGAANYGYT
TRBJ2-5 TRBV2 12 ASSERLVGETQY
TRBJ2-7 TRBV7-9 12 ASSPTSAGYEQY
TRBJ2-7 TRBV29-1 11 SVEEARERMKY